The 8 T cell receptor beta chains given below trace back to one sample, sequenced in a study of Ad26.COV2.S vaccination and SARS-CoV-2 variants. Data came from immunoSEQ multiplex PCR; TCRdb stores just in-frame clones and leaves some out. In the table there are over 450,000 clones, about 88% of which are singletons. Treatment denoted: over 15 received Ad26.COV2.S at low or high dose, single or two shots; roughly five received placebo; per-sample allocation not given. Specimens were obtained on day 63 following the first vaccine or placebo injection. The sample here was peripheral blood, taken in a trial of Ad26.COV2.S vaccine versus placebo. The source is a person aged 18-60 years who received the Ad26.COV2.S COVID-19 vaccine or a placebo.

The chain links TRBV29-1 to TRBJ1-3, with D unclear. Deletions cut 6 bases from V and 4 bases from J, with 7 bases between. The CDR3 is 11 residues long. Per germline, CDR1 SQVTM and CDR2 ANQGSEA. The CDR3 loop reads CSVPVGNTIYF. CDR3 bases: TGCAGCGTCCCCGTCGGAAACACCATATATTTT. Full variable domain (outside the CDR3, taken from reference TRBV29-1 and TRBJ1-3): SAVISQKPSRDICQRGTSLTIQCQVDSQVTMMFWYRQQPGQSLTLIATANQGSEATYESGFVIDKFPISRPNLTFSTLTVSNMSPEDSSIYLCSVPVGNTIYFGEGSWLTVV.

The chain joins TRBV9 to TRBJ2-7; D perhaps matches TRBD1 (6 bases). V lost 3 bases and J 0 bases, leaving 10 bases between the germline ends. The CDR3 has 14 amino acids. Per germline, CDR1 SGDLS and CDR2 YYNGEE. The CDR3 DNA reads TGTGCCAGCAGCGCCTGGGACAACTCCTACGAGCAGTACTTC. Amino acids: CASSAWDNSYEQYF.

This chain links TRBV29-1 with TRBJ2-1, with D possibly being TRBD2 (5 bases). Trimming removed 3 bases from V and 3 bases from J, with 36 bases in between. Per the germline V gene, CDR1 is SQVTM and CDR2 is ANQGSEA. The CDR3 has 22 residues. The CDR3 DNA follows: TGCAGCGTTGACCCTCTCCGGGAAATACTACGACATTACAAAATTTTCTACAATGAGCAGTTCTTC. Amino acids: CSVDPLREILRHYKIFYNEQFF.

On this clone: Other DNA sequences in the sample encode the same CDR3. J is TRBJ2-2 and V is TRBV5-1; TRBD2 aligns across 7 bases. The CDR3 covers 14 residues. Germline V gene sequence: CDR1 SGHRS, CDR2 YFSETQ. Germline trimming cut 0 bases from V and 4 bases from J; bases unmatched to any gene: 0. DNA for the CDR3: TGCGCCAGCAGCTTGGCGGGGGGCACCGGGGAGCTGTTTTTT. This sequence encodes CASSLAGGTGELFF. Looking up the rest from reference TRBV5-1 and TRBJ2-2 gives the full variable domain: KAGVTQTPRYLIKTRGQQVTLSCSPISGHRSVSWYQQTPGQGLQFLFEYFSETQRNKGNFPGRFSGRQFSNSRSEMNVSTLELGDSALYLCASSLAGGTGELFFGEGSRLTVL.

J is TRBJ2-2 and V is TRBV4-1; tentatively, D is TRBD1 (6 bases). V shed 4 bases and J shed 6 bases, with 9 bases lying between them. CDR1 is MGHRA, CDR2 YSYEKL, per germline. This CDR3 has 13 amino acids. This CDR3 is CASSPGVSGELFF. The DNA of the CDR3 is TGCGCCAGCAGCCCAGGGGTCTCCGGGGAGCTGTTTTTT.

The CDR3 DNA reads as TGTGCCAGTACTGGGACTGAAGCTTTCTTT. Residues: CASTGTEAFF. The chain has TRBV2 and TRBJ1-1; D call uncertain. Germline values: CDR1 SNHLY, CDR2 FYNNEI. This CDR3 comprises 10 residues. The V end lost 9 bases, the J end lost 5 bases, and 7 bases lay between the germline ends.

Worth noting for this clone: It is likely a read error, because the conserved phenylalanine at the end of the CDR3 is missing. The DNA is omitted, as the CDR3 cannot be located on it reliably, and the CDR3 follows TCRdb's listing. This CDR3 reads CASSQAKTLEGRPTI. The chain recombines TRBV3-1 (or the pseudogene TRBV3-2) with TRBJ1-2. Counting both end residues, the CDR3 totals 15 amino acids. The V gene's germline CDR1 is LGHDT and CDR2 YNNKEL (reference sequence).

V is TRBV19 and J is TRBJ2-2; no reliable D call. Trimming took off 6 bases at V and 6 bases at J, with 17 bases between the two ends. The CDR3 runs to 15 residues. Germline loops: CDR1 LNHDA, CDR2 SQIVND (reference sequence). The CDR3: CASRPQVSSAGELFF. Here the CDR3 DNA reads TGTGCCAGTAGACCCCAGGTGTCGAGTGCCGGGGAGCTGTTTTTT.